These 5 T cell receptor beta chains were all obtained from the same sample, sequenced in a study of cytomegalovirus exposure and HLA in healthy donors. With 60 Vbeta and 13 Jbeta primers, the PCR was carried out. Profiled with immunoSEQ multiplex PCR; TCRdb holds only in-frame clones, not every one. The sample contains approximately 150,000 clones, around 90% of which appear only once. Sample: PBMCs. Source of these receptors: a woman between 40 and 55 years old in good health and CMV-seronegative.

The V and J genes are TRBV18 and TRBJ2-7; 9 nucleotides align to TRBD2. This CDR3 region has 14 residues. V dropped 3 bases and J dropped 2; count of bases not matched to a gene: 2. Germline V CDR1 and CDR2: KGHSH, LQKENI. In DNA form, the CDR3 reads TGTGCCAGCTCACCTCAGCGGGGGGCCTACGAGCAGTACTTC. Protein sequence: CASSPQRGAYEQYF.

The chain has TRBV6-5 and TRBJ1-5; TRBD1 might be the D (6 bases). V lost 8 bases and J 7 bases, leaving 21 bases between the germline ends. The CDR3 spans 15 residues. The germline CDR1 and CDR2 sequences are MNHEY and SVGAGI. The CDR3 reads CASALQGQGRQPQHF. CDR3 DNA: TGTGCCAGCGCACTCCAGGGGCAGGGGAGACAGCCCCAGCATTTT.

The chain links TRBV5-1 to TRBJ1-2, with D possibly TRBD1 on 6 matching bases. The CDR3 is made up of 15 amino acids. Germline CDR1 is SGHRS and CDR2 is YFSETQ. The V and J ends lost 0 bases and 7 bases respectively, with 16 bases between them. CDR3 nucleotide sequence: TGCGCCAGCAGCTTGGGGGCCCCGGGGGGCGTTGGCTACACCTTC. Translating gives CASSLGAPGGVGYTF.

The chain has TRBV6-6 and TRBJ2-7, with TRBD2 matching over 8 bases. CDR1 and CDR2 (germline): MNHNY, SVGAGI (reference sequence). CDR3 length: 13 amino acids. With 8 bases clipped from V and 2 bases from J, the junction kept 5 bases outside the gene matches. The CDR3 spells CASQPGGAYEQYF. The DNA for the CDR3 is TGTGCCAGCCAGCCCGGGGGGGCCTACGAGCAGTACTTC.

The chain has TRBV6-5 and TRBJ1-6; D perhaps matches TRBD1 (6 bases). V was cut by 2 bases and J by 7 bases, with 12 bases left in between. The CDR3 has 15 residues. CDR1 and CDR2 from the germline V gene are MNHEY and SVGAGI. Here the CDR3 DNA reads TGTGCCAGCAGTTACGCTCGCCAGGGGAATTCACCCCTCCACTTT. It yields the protein CASSYARQGNSPLHF.